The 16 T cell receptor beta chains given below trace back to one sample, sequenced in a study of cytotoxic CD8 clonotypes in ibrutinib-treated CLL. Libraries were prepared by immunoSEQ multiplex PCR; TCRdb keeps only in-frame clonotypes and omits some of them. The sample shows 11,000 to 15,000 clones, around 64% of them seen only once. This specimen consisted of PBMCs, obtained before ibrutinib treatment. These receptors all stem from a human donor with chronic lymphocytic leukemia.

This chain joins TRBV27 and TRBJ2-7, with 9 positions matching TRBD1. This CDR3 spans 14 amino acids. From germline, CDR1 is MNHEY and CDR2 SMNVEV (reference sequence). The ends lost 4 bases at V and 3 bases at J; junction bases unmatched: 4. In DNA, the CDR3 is TGTGCCAGCAGTTCACAGGGGGCGCGCTACGAGCAGTACTTC. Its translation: CASSSQGARYEQYF.

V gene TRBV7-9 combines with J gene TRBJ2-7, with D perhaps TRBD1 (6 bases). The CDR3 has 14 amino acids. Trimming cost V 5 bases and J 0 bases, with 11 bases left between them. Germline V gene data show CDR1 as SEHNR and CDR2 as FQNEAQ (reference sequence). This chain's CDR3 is CASSHRDNSYEQYF. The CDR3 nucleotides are TGTGCCAGCAGCCACCGGGACAACTCCTACGAGCAGTACTTC.

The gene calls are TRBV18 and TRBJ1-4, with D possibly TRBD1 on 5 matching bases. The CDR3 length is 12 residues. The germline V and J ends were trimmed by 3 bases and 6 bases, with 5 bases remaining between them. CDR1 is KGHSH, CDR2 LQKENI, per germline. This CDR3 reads CASSPGDEKLFF. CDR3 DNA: TGTGCCAGCTCACCGGGGGATGAAAAACTGTTTTTT.

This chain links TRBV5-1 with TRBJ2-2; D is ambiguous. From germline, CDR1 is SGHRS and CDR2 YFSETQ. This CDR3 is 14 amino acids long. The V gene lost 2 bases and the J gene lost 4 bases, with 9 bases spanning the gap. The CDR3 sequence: CASSFNTGTGELFF. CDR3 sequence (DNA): TGCGCCAGCAGCTTCAATACGGGCACCGGGGAGCTGTTTTTT.

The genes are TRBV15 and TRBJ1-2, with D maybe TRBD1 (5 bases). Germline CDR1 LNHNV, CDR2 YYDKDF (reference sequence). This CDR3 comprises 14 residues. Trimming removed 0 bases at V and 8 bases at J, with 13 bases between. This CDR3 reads CATSRDRQTEGYTF. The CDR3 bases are TGTGCCACCAGCAGAGATCGACAGACGGAGGGCTACACCTTC.

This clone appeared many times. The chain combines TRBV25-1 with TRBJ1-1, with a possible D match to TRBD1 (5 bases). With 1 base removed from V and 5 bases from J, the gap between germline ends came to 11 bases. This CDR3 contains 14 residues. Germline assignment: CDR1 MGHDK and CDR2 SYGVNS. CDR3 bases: TGTGCCAGCAGTGAATGGTCCTGGGGGACTGAAGCTTTCTTT. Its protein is CASSEWSWGTEAFF.

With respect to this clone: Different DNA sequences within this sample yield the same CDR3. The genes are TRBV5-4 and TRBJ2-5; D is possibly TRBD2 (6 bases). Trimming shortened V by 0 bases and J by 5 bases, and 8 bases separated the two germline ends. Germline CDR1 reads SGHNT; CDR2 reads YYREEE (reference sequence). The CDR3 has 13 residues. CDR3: CASSLGGEETQYF. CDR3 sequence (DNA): TGTGCCAGCAGCTTGGGGGGGGAGGAGACCCAGTACTTC.

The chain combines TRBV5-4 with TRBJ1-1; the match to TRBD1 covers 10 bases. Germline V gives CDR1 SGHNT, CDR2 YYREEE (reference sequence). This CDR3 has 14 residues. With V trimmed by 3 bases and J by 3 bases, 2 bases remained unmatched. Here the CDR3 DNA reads TGTGCCAGCAGCTGGGACAGGGGCGACACTGAAGCTTTCTTT. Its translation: CASSWDRGDTEAFF.

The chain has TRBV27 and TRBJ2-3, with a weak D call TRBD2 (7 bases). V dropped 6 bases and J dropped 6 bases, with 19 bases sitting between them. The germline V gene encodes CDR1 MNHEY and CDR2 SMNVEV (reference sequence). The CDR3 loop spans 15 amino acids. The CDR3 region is CASRGGRVLGDTQYF. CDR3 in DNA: TGTGCCAGCAGGGGGGGGCGGGTCCTCGGGGATACGCAGTATTTT.

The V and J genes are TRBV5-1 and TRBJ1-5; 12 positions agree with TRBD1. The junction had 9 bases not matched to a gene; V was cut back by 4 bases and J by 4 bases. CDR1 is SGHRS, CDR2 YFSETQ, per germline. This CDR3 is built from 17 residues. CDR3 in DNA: TGCGCCAGCAGCCCCTCCGGGACAGGGGGCTTAAATCAGCCCCAGCATTTT. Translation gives CASSPSGTGGLNQPQHF.

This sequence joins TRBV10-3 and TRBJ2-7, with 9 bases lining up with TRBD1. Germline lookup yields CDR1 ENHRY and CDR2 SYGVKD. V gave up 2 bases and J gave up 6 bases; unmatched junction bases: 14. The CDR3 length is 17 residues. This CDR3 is CAISELGTGFGSREQYF. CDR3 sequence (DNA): TGTGCCATCAGTGAGCTAGGGACAGGGTTTGGTTCGCGCGAGCAGTACTTC.

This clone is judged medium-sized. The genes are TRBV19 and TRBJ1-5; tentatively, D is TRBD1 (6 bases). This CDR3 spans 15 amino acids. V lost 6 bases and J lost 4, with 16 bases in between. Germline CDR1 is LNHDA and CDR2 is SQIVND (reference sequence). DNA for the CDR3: TGTGCCAGTAGAAAGGGCACAGGGCCAAATCAGCCCCAGCATTTT. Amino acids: CASRKGTGPNQPQHF.

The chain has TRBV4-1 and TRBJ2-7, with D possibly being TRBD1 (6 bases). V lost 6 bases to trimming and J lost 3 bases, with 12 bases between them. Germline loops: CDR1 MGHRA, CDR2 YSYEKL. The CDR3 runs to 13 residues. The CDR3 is CASSPGHGYEQYF. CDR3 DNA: TGCGCCAGCAGTCCGGGACATGGCTACGAGCAGTACTTC.

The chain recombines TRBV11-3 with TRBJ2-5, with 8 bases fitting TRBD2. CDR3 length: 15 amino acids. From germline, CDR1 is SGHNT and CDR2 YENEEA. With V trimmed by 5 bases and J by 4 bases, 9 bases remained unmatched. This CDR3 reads CASSAFGGAAETQYF. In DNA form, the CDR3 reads TGTGCCAGCAGCGCATTCGGGGGGGCTGCAGAGACCCAGTACTTC.

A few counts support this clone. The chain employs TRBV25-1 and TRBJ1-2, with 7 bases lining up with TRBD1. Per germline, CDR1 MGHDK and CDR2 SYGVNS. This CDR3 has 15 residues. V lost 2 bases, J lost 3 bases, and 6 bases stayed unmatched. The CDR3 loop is CASSETRDRDYGYTF. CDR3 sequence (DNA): TGTGCCAGCAGTGAAACCCGGGACAGAGACTATGGCTACACCTTC.

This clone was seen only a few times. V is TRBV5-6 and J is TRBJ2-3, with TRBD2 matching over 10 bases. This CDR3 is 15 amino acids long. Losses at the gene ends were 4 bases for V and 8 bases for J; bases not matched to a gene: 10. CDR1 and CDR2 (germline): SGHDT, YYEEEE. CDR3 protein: CASSPLAGGESTQYF. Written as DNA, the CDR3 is TGTGCCAGCAGCCCTTTAGCGGGGGGAGAATCTACGCAGTATTTT. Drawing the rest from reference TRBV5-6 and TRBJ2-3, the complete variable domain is DAGVTQSPTHLIKTRGQQVTLRCSPKSGHDTVSWYQQALGQGPQFIFQYYEEEERQRGNFPDRFSGHQFPNYSSELNVNALLLGDSALYLCASSPLAGGESTQYFGPGTRLTVL.